A single sample is the source of the 7 T cell receptor beta chains below, sequenced in a study of blood T cell repertoires in COVID-19. Only in-frame clones appear in the TCRdb table, and some are missing; sequencing was by immunoSEQ multiplex PCR. The profile shows over 55,000 clones, 75% to 90% of them singletons. Material for sequencing was peripheral blood. The receptor set was obtained from a man in his fifties or sixties with active COVID-19.

A word on this clone: Within the sample, other DNA sequences also encode this same CDR3. The chain joins TRBV3-1 (or the pseudogene TRBV3-2) to TRBJ2-1; a weak D match, TRBD2 (5 bases). Trimming took off 2 bases at V and 6 bases at J, with 5 bases between the two ends. The CDR3 is 12 amino acids. The germline gives CDR1 LGHDT, CDR2 YNNKEL (reference sequence). Written as DNA, the CDR3 is TGTGCCAGCAGCCAACGGGGCAATGAGCAGTTCTTC. It yields the protein CASSQRGNEQFF.

The sample holds a few counts of this clone. This rearrangement joins TRBV6-1 to TRBJ1-2; possible D gene TRBD1, 5 bases. The CDR3 is 16 residues long. V lost 3 bases, J lost 2 bases, and 16 bases lay in between. From germline, CDR1 is MNHNS and CDR2 SASEGT. CDR3 DNA: TGTGCCAGCAGTGAGCACAGGACAATAGGAAACTATGGCTACACCTTC. Translated: CASSEHRTIGNYGYTF.

The genes are TRBV7-2 and TRBJ2-3, with 10 bases matching TRBD2. The V gene end was trimmed by 4 bases and the J gene end by 7 bases; junction bases not matched to a gene: 11. The CDR3 is made up of 16 amino acids. The V gene's germline CDR1 is SGHTA and CDR2 FQGNSA. The CDR3 here is CASSSQSLAGTHTQYF. CDR3 DNA sequence: TGTGCCAGCAGCTCCCAGTCACTAGCGGGAACCCATACGCAGTATTTT.

The chain links TRBV5-1 to TRBJ1-2, with 7 bases lining up with TRBD1. The CDR3 extends over 15 amino acids. Germline V gene sequence: CDR1 SGHRS, CDR2 YFSETQ. V shed 2 bases and J 8 bases; nucleotides not matched to a gene: 12. CDR3 sequence (DNA): TGCGCCAGCAGCTTACCTTCGACAGGGCAGGAGGGCTACACCTTC. Translated: CASSLPSTGQEGYTF.

V is TRBV6-1 and J is TRBJ1-2; a weak D match, TRBD1 (6 bases). The CDR3 length is 19 residues. The germline V gene encodes CDR1 MNHNS and CDR2 SASEGT. V gave up 1 base and J gave up 0 bases, with 21 bases separating them. The CDR3 spells CASSEDFGQGSGANYGYTF. The CDR3 nucleotides read TGTGCCAGCAGTGAAGACTTTGGTCAGGGGTCCGGAGCTAACTATGGCTACACCTTC.

The V gene is TRBV5-1, the J gene TRBJ2-2; 8 bases map to TRBD2. The CDR3 spans 17 residues. After removal of 3 bases from V and 0 bases from J, the junction contained 7 bases not matched to a gene. Germline-derived CDR1 and CDR2 are SGHRS and YFSETQ. CDR3 region: CASSSDLSGANTGELFF. Written as DNA, the CDR3 is TGCGCCAGCAGCTCTGATCTTAGCGGGGCGAACACCGGGGAGCTGTTTTTT.

The rearrangement uses TRBV12-5 and TRBJ2-2; TRBD1 aligns across 10 bases. V shed 3 bases and J 6 bases; nucleotides not matched to a gene: 7. The CDR3 contains 16 residues. From germline, CDR1 is LGHNT and CDR2 FRNRAP. The CDR3 protein is CASGFEDRGKAGELFF. CDR3 nucleotide sequence: TGTGCTAGTGGTTTCGAGGACAGGGGGAAGGCCGGGGAGCTGTTTTTT.